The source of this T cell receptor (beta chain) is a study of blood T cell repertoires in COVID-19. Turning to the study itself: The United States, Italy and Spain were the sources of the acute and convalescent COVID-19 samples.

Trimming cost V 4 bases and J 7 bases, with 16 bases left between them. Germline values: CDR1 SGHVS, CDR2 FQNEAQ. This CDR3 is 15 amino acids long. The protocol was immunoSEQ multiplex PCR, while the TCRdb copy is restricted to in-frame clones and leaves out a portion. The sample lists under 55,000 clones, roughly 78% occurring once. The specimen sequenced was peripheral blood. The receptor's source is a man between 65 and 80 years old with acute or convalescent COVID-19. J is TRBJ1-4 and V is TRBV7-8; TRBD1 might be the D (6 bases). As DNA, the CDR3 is TGTGCCAGCAGCTCCCGGTTGGGGGCCAGTGAAAAACTGTTTTTT. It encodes CASSSRLGASEKLFF. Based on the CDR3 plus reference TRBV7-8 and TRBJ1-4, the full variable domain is GAGVSQSPRYKVAKRGQDVALRCDPISGHVSLFWYQQALGQGPEFLTYFQNEAQLDKSGLPSDRFFAERPEGSVSTLKIQRTQQEDSAVYLCASSSRLGASEKLFFGSGTQLSVL.